The 8 T cell receptor beta chains presented below share a single source sample, sequenced in a study of regulatory T cells in long-lasting Graves disease. Library construction for TCR beta used iRepertoire HTBI primers and Arm-PCR of CDR3 regions. One entry per CDR3 protein results from TCRdb running MiXCR on the multiplex PCR reads. The sample lists 200,000 to 250,000 distinct CDR3 sequences; approximately 20% were seen once. Noted time point: newly diagnosed GD, antithyroid drugs for less than 3 months. Extracted RNA from PBMCs served as the source of the TCR library. The material was peripheral blood mononuclear cells (PBMCs), obtained at new diagnosis, from a patient treated with antithyroid drugs. The receptor source for this set is a female donor with Graves disease.

This clonotype was recorded at least ten times. A junction end diverges from the germline sequence, so it may reflect a read error. This rearrangement joins TRBV11-3 to TRBJ1-1; D remains ambiguous. In germline, CDR1 is SGHNT, CDR2 YENEEA. The CDR3 length is 20 residues. The DNA for the CDR3 is TGTACCAGCAGCGCGACCGCATGGTTGGGAGGGCGAGGAATGAACACTGAAGCTTTCTTT. It codes for CTSSATAWLGGRGMNTEAFF.

This clonotype occurred many times. The V and J genes are TRBV7-9 and TRBJ2-1; D not resolved. This CDR3 spans 14 amino acids. Between the trimmed V and J ends, which lost 1 base and 4 bases, there was a span of 8 bases. Germline CDR1 is SEHNR and CDR2 is FQNEAQ (reference sequence). The CDR3: CASSLERRYNEQFF. The CDR3 nucleotides read TGTGCCAGCAGCTTAGAAAGGCGATACAATGAGCAGTTCTTC.

The chain recombines TRBV29-1 with TRBJ2-7; the match to TRBD2 covers 13 bases. The CDR3 runs to 16 residues. Looked up from germline, CDR1 is SQVTM and CDR2 is ANQGSEA. With V trimmed by 4 bases and J by 4 bases, 10 bases remained unmatched. CDR3 sequence reads: CSVGGTSGRAGYEQYF. Here the CDR3 DNA reads TGCAGCGTTGGGGGAACTAGCGGGAGGGCCGGGTACGAGCAGTACTTC.

The chain couples TRBV4-2 to TRBJ2-1; 12 bases align to TRBD2. CDR1 is LGHNA, CDR2 YNFKEQ, per germline. The CDR3 loop spans 19 amino acids. The ends lost 6 bases at V and 0 bases at J; junction bases unmatched: 12. CDR3 amino acids: CASSLLRTSGESSYNEQFF. The DNA of the CDR3 is TGTGCCAGCAGTCTCTTGCGGACTAGCGGGGAAAGCTCCTACAATGAGCAGTTCTTC.

This clonotype was counted ten times or more. The chain couples TRBV18 to TRBJ1-5, with TRBD1 matching over 7 bases. Germline lookup yields CDR1 KGHSH and CDR2 LQKENI. CDR3 length equals 13 residues. With 6 bases clipped from V and 4 bases from J, the junction kept 3 bases outside the gene matches. The CDR3 protein is CASSGTENQPQHF. CDR3 in DNA: TGTGCCAGCTCCGGGACAGAAAATCAGCCCCAGCATTTT. The variable domain in full, with the rest retrieved from reference TRBV18 and TRBJ1-5, is NAGVMQNPRHLVRRRGQEARLRCSPMKGHSHVYWYRQLPEEGLKFMVYLQKENIIDESGMPKERFSAEFPKEGPSILRIQQVVRGDSAAYFCASSGTENQPQHFGDGTRLSIL.

This clonotype was found a few times. V and J are TRBV28 and TRBJ2-7; 9 positions match TRBD1. Germline CDR1 and CDR2: MDHEN and SYDVKM. Trimming cost V 5 bases and J 0 bases; bases outside gene matches: 8. The CDR3 sequence is 16 residues long. CDR3 residues: CASSRDPGQGSYEQYF. CDR3 sequence (DNA): TGTGCCAGCAGTAGAGACCCGGGACAGGGCTCCTACGAGCAGTACTTC.

As for this clonotype: Sequence at one end of the junction differs from germline and may be a read error. This rearrangement joins TRBV3-1 to TRBJ1-1; D not resolved. The CDR3 has 15 amino acids. CDR1 LGHDT and CDR2 YNNKEL come from the germline V gene (reference sequence). CDR3 DNA: TGTGCCAGCAGCCCGGGGTACAGCCCGAACACTGAAGCTTACTTT. This codes for CASSPGYSPNTEAYF.

The sample holds one count of this clonotype. This may be a read error: a much more frequent sequence differs by one nucleotide. The rearrangement uses TRBV7-3 and TRBJ2-3, with D possibly being TRBD2 (5 bases). The germline CDR1 and CDR2 sequences are SGHTA and FQGTGA. Trimming left V 5 bases short and J 5 bases short, with 17 bases between. The CDR3 has 15 residues. CDR3 protein: CASSPGNRYIDTQYF. DNA for the CDR3: TGTGCCAGCAGCCCCGGGAACCGGTACATAGATACGCAGTATTTT.